This TCR beta chain was documented in a study of CD8+CD57+ T cells in acquired aplastic anemia. Study conclusions and caveats: Researchers report that around 30 CD8+ CDR3 sequences appeared in both patients and controls. CD8+ Simpson's diversity did not differ significantly between patients and controls.

The ends lost 3 bases at V and 2 bases at J; junction bases unmatched: 4. This CDR3 has 15 amino acids. Germline loops: CDR1 LNHDA, CDR2 SQIVND (reference sequence). Template material for TCR beta VDJ and CDR3 profiling consisted of genomic DNA. A single record per CDR3 protein comes from TCRdb applying MiXCR to the reads. Seen here are about 160,000 distinct CDR3 sequences, around 48% observed once, and the top ten hold around a third. The patients chosen for sequencing had shown expansion of CD8+CD57+ cells (detected by flow cytometry). With regard to this clonotype: The antigen is undetermined.

The sequence derives from a human donor with aplastic anemia. Sequenced: sorted CD4+, CD8+, or CD8+CD57+ T cells (not recorded which) from PBMCs. The rearrangement uses TRBV19 and TRBJ2-1; 7 bases fit TRBD1. The CDR3 is CASSIRQGPYNEQFF. The CDR3 DNA reads TGTGCCAGTAGTATCCGACAGGGTCCCTACAATGAGCAGTTCTTC.